A single T cell receptor (beta chain) is shown here with its context. Ahead of thyroid surgery, no patient had received treatment of any kind. The source of the sample is a study of metastatic and nonmetastatic thyroid tumors. TCRdb re-analyzed the PCR reads using MiXCR. This table holds about 41,000 clones, more than 9.5% found once. The CDR3 consists of 14 residues. CDR1 and CDR2 (germline): SGHDN, FVKESK. Trimming removed 5 bases from V and 8 bases from J, with 13 bases in between. This sequence joins TRBV14 and TRBJ1-6; D is ambiguous. The sample comprised blood. This sequence originates from a female donor with papillary thyroid cancer or a benign thyroid nodule (not recorded which). Some clones in this sample may be carry-over from other donors' samples. CDR3: CASSRGCEYSPLHF. In DNA, the CDR3 is TGTGCCAGCAGCAGAGGGTGCGAGTATTCACCCCTCCACTTT.